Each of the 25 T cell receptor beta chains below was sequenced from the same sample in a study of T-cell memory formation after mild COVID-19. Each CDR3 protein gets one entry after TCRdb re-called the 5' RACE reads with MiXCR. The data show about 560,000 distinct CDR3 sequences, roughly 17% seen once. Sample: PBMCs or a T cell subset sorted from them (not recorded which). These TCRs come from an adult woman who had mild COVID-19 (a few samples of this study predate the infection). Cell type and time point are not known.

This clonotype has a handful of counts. In DNA form, the CDR3 reads TGTGCCAGCAGTTACGCGGGACAGAGCCACTACGAGCAGTACTTC. It is translated as CASSYAGQSHYEQYF. The rearrangement uses TRBV6-6 and TRBJ2-7; possibly TRBD1 for D (7 bases). CDR3 size: 15 residues. The germline CDR1 and CDR2 sequences are MNHNY and SVGAGI (reference sequence). Trimming removed 2 bases at V and 3 bases at J, with 14 bases between.

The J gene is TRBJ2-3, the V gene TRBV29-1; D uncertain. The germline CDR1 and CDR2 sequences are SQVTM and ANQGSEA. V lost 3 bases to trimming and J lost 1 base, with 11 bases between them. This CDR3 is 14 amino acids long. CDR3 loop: CSVEGMVGTDTQYF. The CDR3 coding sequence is TGCAGCGTTGAGGGCATGGTTGGCACAGATACGCAGTATTTT.

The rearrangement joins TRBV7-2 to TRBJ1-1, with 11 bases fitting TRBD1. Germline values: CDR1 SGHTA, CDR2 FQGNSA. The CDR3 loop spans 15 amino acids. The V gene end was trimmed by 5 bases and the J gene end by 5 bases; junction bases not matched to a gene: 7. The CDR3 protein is CASSRTGGVGTEAFF. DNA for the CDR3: TGTGCCAGCAGCCGGACAGGGGGCGTGGGGACTGAAGCTTTCTTT. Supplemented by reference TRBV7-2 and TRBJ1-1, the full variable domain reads GAGVSQSPSNKVTEKGKDVELRCDPISGHTALYWYRQSLGQGLEFLIYFQGNSAPDKSGLPSDRFSAERTGGSVSTLTIQRTQQEDSAVYLCASSRTGGVGTEAFFGQGTRLTVV.

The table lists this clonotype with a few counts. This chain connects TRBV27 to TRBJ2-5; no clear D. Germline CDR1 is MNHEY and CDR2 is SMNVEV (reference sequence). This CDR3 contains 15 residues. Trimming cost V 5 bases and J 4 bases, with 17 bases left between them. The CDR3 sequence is CASSPRWAIGETQYF. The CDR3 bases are TGTGCCAGCAGTCCCCGTTGGGCCATTGGAGAGACCCAGTACTTC.

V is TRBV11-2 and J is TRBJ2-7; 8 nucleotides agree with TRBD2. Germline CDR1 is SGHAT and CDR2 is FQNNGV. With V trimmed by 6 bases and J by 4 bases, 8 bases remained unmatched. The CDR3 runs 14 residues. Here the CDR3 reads CASRTLAEAYEQYF. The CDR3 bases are TGTGCCAGCAGGACACTAGCGGAAGCTTACGAGCAGTACTTC.

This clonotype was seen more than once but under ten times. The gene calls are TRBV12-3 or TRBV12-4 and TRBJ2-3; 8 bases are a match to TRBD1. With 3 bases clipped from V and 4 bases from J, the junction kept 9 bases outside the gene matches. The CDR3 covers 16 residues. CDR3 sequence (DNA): TGTGCCAGCAGTTTTAGCCCGCAGGGGGCGGCAGATACGCAGTATTTT. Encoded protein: CASSFSPQGAADTQYF.

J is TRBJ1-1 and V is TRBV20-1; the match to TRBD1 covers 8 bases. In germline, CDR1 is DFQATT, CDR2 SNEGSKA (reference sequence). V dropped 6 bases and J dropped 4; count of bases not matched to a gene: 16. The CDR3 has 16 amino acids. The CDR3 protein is CSAIVLGQEWATEAFF. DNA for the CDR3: TGCAGTGCCATAGTATTGGGACAGGAGTGGGCCACTGAAGCTTTCTTT.

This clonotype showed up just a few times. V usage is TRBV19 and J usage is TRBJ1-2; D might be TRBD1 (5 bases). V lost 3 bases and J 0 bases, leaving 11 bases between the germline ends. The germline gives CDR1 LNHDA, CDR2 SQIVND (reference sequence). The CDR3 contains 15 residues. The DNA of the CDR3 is TGTGCCAGTAGTATTTCAGGGAGGGCTAACTATGGCTACACCTTC. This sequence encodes CASSISGRANYGYTF.

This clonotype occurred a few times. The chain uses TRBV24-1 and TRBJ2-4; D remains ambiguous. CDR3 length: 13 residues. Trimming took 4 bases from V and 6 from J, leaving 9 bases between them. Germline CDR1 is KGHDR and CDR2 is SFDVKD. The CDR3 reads CATSEAVRNIQYF. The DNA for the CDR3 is TGTGCCACCAGTGAAGCAGTAAGAAACATTCAGTACTTC.

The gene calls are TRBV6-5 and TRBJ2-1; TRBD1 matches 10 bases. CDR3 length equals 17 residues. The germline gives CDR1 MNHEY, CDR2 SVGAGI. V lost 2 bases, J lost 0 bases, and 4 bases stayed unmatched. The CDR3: CASSYPRTGGSYNEQFF. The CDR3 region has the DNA TGTGCCAGCAGTTACCCCAGGACAGGGGGCTCCTACAATGAGCAGTTCTTC.

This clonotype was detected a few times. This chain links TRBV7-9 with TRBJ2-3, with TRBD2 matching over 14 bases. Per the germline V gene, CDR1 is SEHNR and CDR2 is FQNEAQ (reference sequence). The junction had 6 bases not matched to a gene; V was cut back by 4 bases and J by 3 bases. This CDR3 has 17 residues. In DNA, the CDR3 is TGTGCCAGCAGCTCGACTAGCGGGGGGGCCAGTACAGATACGCAGTATTTT. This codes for CASSSTSGGASTDTQYF.

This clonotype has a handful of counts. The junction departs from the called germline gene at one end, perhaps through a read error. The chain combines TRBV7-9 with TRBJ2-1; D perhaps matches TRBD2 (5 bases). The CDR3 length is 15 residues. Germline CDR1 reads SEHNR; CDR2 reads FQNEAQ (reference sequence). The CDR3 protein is CASSLGESRHKEQFF. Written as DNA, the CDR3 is TGTGCCAGCAGCTTAGGGGAGTCTCGACACAAAGAGCAGTTCTTC.

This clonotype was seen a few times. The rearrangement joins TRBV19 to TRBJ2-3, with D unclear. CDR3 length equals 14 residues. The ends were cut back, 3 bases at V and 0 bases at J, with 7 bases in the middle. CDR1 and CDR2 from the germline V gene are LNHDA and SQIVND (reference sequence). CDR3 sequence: CASSIESSTDTQYF. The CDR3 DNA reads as TGTGCCAGTAGTATTGAGTCTAGCACAGATACGCAGTATTTT.

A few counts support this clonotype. The CDR3 protein is CASSPRGVSYEQYF. The CDR3 DNA reads as TGTGCCAGCAGTCCTCGGGGGGTGTCCTACGAGCAGTACTTC. The rearrangement links TRBV7-6 to TRBJ2-7, with TRBD2 matching 7 bases. V shed 6 bases and J 1 base; nucleotides not matched to a gene: 6. CDR3 size: 14 residues. In germline, CDR1 is SGHVS, CDR2 FNYEAQ.

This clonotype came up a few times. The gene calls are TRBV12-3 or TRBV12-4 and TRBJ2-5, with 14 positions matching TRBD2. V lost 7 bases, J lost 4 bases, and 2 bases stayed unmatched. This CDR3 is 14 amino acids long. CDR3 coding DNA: TGTGCCAGCACCGGACTAGCGGGAGGAGAGACCCAGTACTTC. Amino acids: CASTGLAGGETQYF.

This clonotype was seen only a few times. CDR3 nucleotides: TGCGCCAGCAGCCCCGGGACAGAGGGTGGCTACACCTTC. It encodes CASSPGTEGGYTF. The J gene is TRBJ1-2, the V gene TRBV5-1, with 7 bases that match TRBD1. This CDR3 region has 13 residues. CDR1 is SGHRS and CDR2 is YFSETQ in the germline V gene. The V segment lost 4 bases and the J segment 7 bases; nucleotides outside the gene matches: 7.

As DNA, the CDR3 is TGTGCCTGGATAGAAATAGGGACTGAAGCTTTCTTT. Protein product: CAWIEIGTEAFF. The gene calls are TRBV30 and TRBJ1-1; no definite D call. V gave up 4 bases and J gave up 5 bases, with 11 bases separating them. Germline CDR1 and CDR2: GTSNPN and SVGIG (reference sequence). The CDR3 consists of 12 residues.

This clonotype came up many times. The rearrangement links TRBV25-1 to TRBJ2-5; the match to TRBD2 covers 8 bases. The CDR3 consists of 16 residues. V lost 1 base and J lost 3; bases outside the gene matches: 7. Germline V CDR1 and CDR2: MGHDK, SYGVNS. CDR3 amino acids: CASSEFRGGFKETQYF. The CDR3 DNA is TGTGCCAGCAGTGAATTTCGGGGGGGCTTCAAAGAGACCCAGTACTTC.

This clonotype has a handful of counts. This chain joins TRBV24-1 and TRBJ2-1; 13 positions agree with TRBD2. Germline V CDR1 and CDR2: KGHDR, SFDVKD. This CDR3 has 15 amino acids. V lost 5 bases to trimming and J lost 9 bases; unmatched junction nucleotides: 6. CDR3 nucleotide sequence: TGTGCCACCAGTGGCCCGGGACTAGCGGGGTTTGAGCAGTTCTTC. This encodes CATSGPGLAGFEQFF.

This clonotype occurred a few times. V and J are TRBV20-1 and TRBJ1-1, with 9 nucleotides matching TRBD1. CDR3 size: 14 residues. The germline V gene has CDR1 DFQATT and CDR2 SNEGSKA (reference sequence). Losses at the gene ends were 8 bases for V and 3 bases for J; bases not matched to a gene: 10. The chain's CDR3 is CSPRTGAKDTEAFF. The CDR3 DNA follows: TGCAGTCCAAGGACAGGGGCTAAGGACACTGAAGCTTTCTTT.

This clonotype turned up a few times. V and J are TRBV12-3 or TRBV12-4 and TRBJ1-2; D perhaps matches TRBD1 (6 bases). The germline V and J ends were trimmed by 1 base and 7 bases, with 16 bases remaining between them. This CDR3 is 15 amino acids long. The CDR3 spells CASSLVQGRMRGYTF. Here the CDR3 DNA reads TGTGCCAGCAGTTTAGTCCAGGGGCGGATGCGTGGCTACACCTTC.

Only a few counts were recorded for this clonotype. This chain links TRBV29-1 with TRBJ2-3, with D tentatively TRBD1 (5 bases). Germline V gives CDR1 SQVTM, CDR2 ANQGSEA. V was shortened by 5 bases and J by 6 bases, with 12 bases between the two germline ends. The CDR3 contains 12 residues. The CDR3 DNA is TGCAGCGTTACACAGGTCACCGATACGCAGTATTTT. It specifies CSVTQVTDTQYF.

In nucleotides, the CDR3 is TGTGCCAGCAGCTTAGGACTAGCGGGGACTGAACACACAGATACGCAGTATTTT. Translation gives CASSLGLAGTEHTDTQYF. The V gene is TRBV5-4, the J gene TRBJ2-3; TRBD2 matches at 12 bases. CDR3 length: 18 amino acids. J gave up 2 bases and V 2 bases, and 9 bases lay outside the gene matches. In germline, CDR1 is SGHNT, CDR2 YYREEE (reference sequence).

CDR3 nucleotide sequence: TGCGCCAGCAGCTTGATGGACACCTACAATGAGCAGTTCTTC. Its translation: CASSLMDTYNEQFF. The chain combines TRBV5-1 with TRBJ2-1; TRBD1 might be the D (5 bases). This CDR3 spans 14 amino acids. With 1 base removed from V and 2 bases from J, the gap between germline ends came to 7 bases. CDR1 SGHRS and CDR2 YFSETQ come from the germline V gene.

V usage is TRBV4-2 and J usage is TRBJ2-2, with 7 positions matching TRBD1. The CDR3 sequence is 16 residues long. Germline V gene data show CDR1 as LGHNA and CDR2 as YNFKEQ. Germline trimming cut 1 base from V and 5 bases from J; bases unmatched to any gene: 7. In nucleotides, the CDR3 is TGTGCCAGCAGCCAAGCCGCACAGGGGTGGACCGGGGAGCTGTTTTTT. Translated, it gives CASSQAAQGWTGELFF.